This TCR beta chain was captured by sequencing in a study of T cell responses to AZD1222 COVID-19 vaccine (dated by TCRdb to the early 2020s). A note on the overall study: A total of 233 trial participants underwent TCR sequencing, of whom 200 to 220 had received two doses of AZD1222 and some 26 had received two doses of the MenACWY control vaccine. Trial participants were enrolled into age subgroups of 18-55, 56-69 and 70-plus years, which contained around 150, 28 and 57 TCR-sequenced participants, respectively. On the study overall, not on this receptor specifically: Most participants were white British and females outnumbered males, and the authors suggested that clonal diversity may have been underestimated. After two AZD1222 doses, spike-specific TCR breadth and depth were significantly higher than at day 0 and than in MenACWY recipients. Conclusions about previously exposed vaccinees are limited, since just a handful of AZD1222 recipients were seropositive for SARS-CoV-2 at baseline. Vaccine-associated CD4 TCRs spanned the whole spike protein, with dominant responses in regions 160-218 and 743-854. In the small 56-69-year group, the increase in depth fell short of significance, most likely because of low power. Reportedly, close to half of the unique spike-specific TCRs recognized epitopes lying outside the regions that are mutated in the B.1.351 and B.1.1.7 variants. Because no day 14 peak-response samples were available, the repertoires could be characterized only after the peak T cell response.

The sample's time point label is to be understood as: about 28 days (+/-7) after the second vaccine dose. AZD1222 recipients with second doses at about 4 weeks or about 12 weeks were pooled, because spike-specific TCR depth and breadth did not differ between schedules. The vaccinee samples were drawn from two UK trials, COV001 and COV002, one of which was a single-blind randomized controlled phase 2/3 trial testing AZD1222 (ChAdOx1 nCoV-19) in healthy adults. Trial participant PBMC samples were collected at day 0 and day 28 after the second dose for TCRbeta chain sequencing. The germline V gene (reference sequence) yields SEHNR for CDR1 and FQNEAQ for CDR2. Taken from cysteine to phenylalanine, the CDR3 has 15 residues. Only the CDR3 DNA stays, 45 bases, in frame from base 1. The V end loses 1 base and the J end loses 9 bases, and a stretch of 17 bases separates them. Note on this clone: Its antigen has not been determined. No quality values exist for individual bases; no much larger clone is one base distant.

The CDR3 regions of human TCRbeta chains were analyzed by immunosequencing. Turning to the authors' computational methods: TCRs in the repertoires were matched against a reference library of SARS-CoV-2-specific TCRs that had been generated with the MIRA antigen-specificity platform. Breadth meant the fraction of unique TCRs that were SARS-CoV-2-associated, whereas depth meant the fraction of total T cells that were SARS-CoV-2-associated. Using the MIRA data, every spike-specific TCR was mapped to the spike region that the TCR reacted to and assigned to either a CD4 or a CD8 class. Log10-transformed breadth and depth values were compared by one-way ANOVA with Sidak's multiple comparisons tests. As stored in TCRdb, this immuneACCESS dataset retains in-frame rearrangements with V and J assigned. A fraction of the clones does not appear; measured against another copy, unresolved V genes explain less than half of the discrepancy, and the remainder lacks a known reason. V, J and clone size are those of that table, while D and trimming were read from the DNA. The table for this sample lists some 190,000 clones; roughly 92% of them were counted only once. The top ten constitute 1.7% of the sample.

Recombination linked TRBV7-9 to TRBJ2-3; the D gene is perhaps TRBD1, on 6 matching bases. This material consisted of peripheral blood, taken 28 days after the second AZD1222 dose. The TCR comes from an adult who received the AZD1222 COVID-19 vaccine. The CDR3 reads as follows: CASSLVQPVRGTQYF. The DNA sequence is as follows: TGTGCCAGCAGCTTAGTACAACCTGTCAGGGGCACGCAGTATTTT.